These 11 T cell receptor beta chains were all obtained from the same sample, sequenced in a study of OX40 agonist ivuxolimab in advanced cancers. Sequencing was performed with immunoSEQ multiplex PCR; in TCRdb, only in-frame clones are kept and a portion is missing. The sample lists about 28,000 clones; approximately 81% were seen once. The sample here was CD4+ or CD8+ T cells sorted from blood, taken in a trial of the OX40 agonist ivuxolimab. Source of these receptors: an adult with an advanced solid tumor such as melanoma, head and neck, liver or kidney cancer.

This CDR3 is CASSLAGLAGRNYEQYF. The CDR3 coding sequence is TGTGCCAGCAGCTTAGCAGGCCTAGCGGGAAGAAACTACGAGCAGTACTTC. This sequence joins TRBV11-2 and TRBJ2-7, with TRBD2 matching over 9 bases. Losses at the gene ends were 1 base for V and 3 bases for J; bases not matched to a gene: 10. The CDR3 runs to 17 residues. CDR1 is SGHAT, CDR2 FQNNGV, per germline.

The rearrangement uses TRBV13 and TRBJ2-1; 9 bases are a match to TRBD1. V trimming: 5 bases; J trimming: 0 bases; junction bases outside the gene matches: 20. Germline V gives CDR1 PRHDT, CDR2 FYEKMQ (reference sequence). CDR3 length equals 21 residues. The CDR3 region has the DNA TGTGCCAGCAGCCTTTATAGACTTGACCCCGGGACAGGGAGCTCCTACAATGAGCAGTTCTTC. Its protein is CASSLYRLDPGTGSSYNEQFF.

The chain couples TRBV11-2 to TRBJ1-1; D is unresolved. From germline, CDR1 is SGHAT and CDR2 FQNNGV. The CDR3 is 14 amino acids. V was shortened by 1 base and J by 5 bases, with 11 bases between the two germline ends. For the CDR3, the DNA is TGTGCCAGCAGCTTAGGCCCCATGGGGACTGAAGCTTTCTTT. This encodes CASSLGPMGTEAFF.

The J gene is TRBJ2-7, the V gene TRBV7-9; 7 bases match TRBD2. V shed 6 bases, J shed 5 bases, and the junction held 4 bases outside the gene matches. Germline CDR1 reads SEHNR; CDR2 reads FQNEAQ (reference sequence). This CDR3 has 12 residues. The CDR3 coding sequence is TGTGCCAGCAGAGACGGGAGGCACGAGCAGTACTTC. This encodes CASRDGRHEQYF. The full variable domain, rest sourced from reference TRBV7-9 and TRBJ2-7, is DTGVSQNPRHKITKRGQNVTFRCDPISEHNRLYWYRQTLGQGPEFLTYFQNEAQLEKSRLLSDRFSAERPKGSFSTLEIQRTEQGDSAMYLCASRDGRHEQYFGPGTRLTVT.

The chain couples TRBV30 to TRBJ1-1; D unresolved. Trimming took off 1 base at V and 1 base at J, with 7 bases between the two ends. This CDR3 region has 13 residues. Germline V gene sequence: CDR1 GTSNPN, CDR2 SVGIG (reference sequence). The CDR3 reads CAWSGQANTEAFF. The CDR3, as DNA: TGTGCCTGGAGTGGTCAGGCGAACACTGAAGCTTTCTTT.

The chain combines TRBV9 with TRBJ2-5, with 11 positions matching TRBD1. Looked up from germline, CDR1 is SGDLS and CDR2 is YYNGEE. Trimming took 0 bases from V and 5 from J; bases not matched to a gene: 3. The CDR3 is 15 amino acids. The CDR3: CASSVGTGGTETQYF. CDR3 nucleotides: TGTGCCAGCAGCGTAGGGACAGGGGGCACGGAGACCCAGTACTTC.

The gene calls are TRBV2 and TRBJ2-1; 11 bases are a match to TRBD2. The CDR3 runs to 15 residues. With V trimmed by 6 bases and J by 4 bases, 5 bases remained unmatched. In germline, CDR1 is SNHLY, CDR2 FYNNEI. This CDR3 reads CASSVAGGPYNEQFF. CDR3 sequence (DNA): TGTGCCAGCAGCGTAGCGGGGGGGCCTTACAATGAGCAGTTCTTC.

The chain uses TRBV6-5 and TRBJ1-2; D may be TRBD1 (5 bases). Trimming cost V 4 bases and J 2 bases, with 17 bases left between them. Germline V gives CDR1 MNHEY, CDR2 SVGAGI. The CDR3 is made up of 16 amino acids. The CDR3 region is CASSSLHDRPNYGYTF. The CDR3 nucleotides read TGTGCCAGCAGTTCCCTCCACGACAGACCGAACTATGGCTACACCTTC.

The chain links TRBV10-3 to TRBJ2-3; a weak D match, TRBD2 (6 bases). Germline V gene lookup returns CDR1 ENHRY and CDR2 SYGVKD. V was pared by 8 bases and J by 2 bases, with 17 bases between. There are 15 residues in the CDR3. The CDR3 here is CAIALRLGPTDTQYF. In nucleotides, the CDR3 is TGTGCCATCGCACTGAGACTAGGGCCCACAGATACGCAGTATTTT.

This clone was detected once. The CDR3 sequence is CASSLMSYEQYF. CDR3 DNA sequence: TGTGCCAGCAGCCTTATGTCCTACGAGCAGTACTTC. V and J are TRBV28 and TRBJ2-7; the D is unclear. The CDR3 spans 12 residues. Trimming removed 6 bases from V and 1 base from J, with 7 bases in between. The V gene's germline CDR1 is MDHEN and CDR2 SYDVKM.

V is TRBV7-3 and J is TRBJ2-7, with 10 bases fitting TRBD1. Germline CDR1 is SGHTA and CDR2 is FQGTGA. The CDR3 contains 14 residues. V lost 4 bases and J lost 2; bases outside the gene matches: 2. CDR3 DNA sequence: TGTGCCAGCAGCTCAGGACAGGGGGCCTACGAGCAGTACTTC. It specifies CASSSGQGAYEQYF.